This is a list of T cell receptor beta chains from one sample in a study of T cell repertoires in cytomegalovirus infection. One entry per CDR3 protein results from TCRdb running MiXCR on the reads. The table lists 200,000 to 300,000 distinct CDR3 sequences, 9% to 15% of them singletons. The sequencing sample was made of PBMCs. These receptors were taken from a human donor in good health (CMV status not recorded). Some clones in this sample may be carry-over from other donors' samples. Each CDR3 is given with its conserved first and last residue. Each record gives: clone size, V gene, J gene, D gene, CDR3 protein, CDR3 DNA. D genes are given only for firm matches. The size of a clone is reported for some rows only, either as once, few or many, or as a class for expanded clones.

abundance: many; v_gene: TRBV20-1; j_gene: TRBJ2-1; d_gene: .; CDR3aa: CSASSPRGNEQFF; CDR3nt: TGCAGTGCATCCTCGCCCCGGGGCAATGAGCAGTTCTTC
abundance: many; v_gene: TRBV7-2; j_gene: TRBJ2-1; d_gene: TRBD1; CDR3aa: CASSRDREAYNEQFF; CDR3nt: TGTGCCAGCAGCCGGGACAGGGAGGCCTACAATGAGCAGTTCTTC
abundance: .; v_gene: TRBV12-5; j_gene: TRBJ2-1; d_gene: TRBD2; CDR3aa: CASGLTSPGLAGLFF; CDR3nt: TGTGCTAGTGGTTTGACCTCACCGGGACTAGCCGGGTTGTTCTTC
abundance: few; v_gene: TRBV20-1; j_gene: TRBJ1-1; d_gene: .; CDR3aa: CSAPTDPMNTEAFF; CDR3nt: TGCAGTGCTCCGACAGATCCCATGAACACTGAAGCTTTCTTT
abundance: .; v_gene: TRBV5-1; j_gene: TRBJ1-1; d_gene: .; CDR3aa: CASGGDTEAFF; CDR3nt: TGCGCCAGCGGGGGCGATACTGAAGCTTTCTTT
abundance: .; v_gene: TRBV11-1; j_gene: TRBJ2-3; d_gene: TRBD1; CDR3aa: CASSLVRGPTDTQYF; CDR3nt: TGTGCCAGCAGCTTAGTCAGGGGGCCCACAGATACGCAGTATTTT
abundance: many; v_gene: TRBV7-2; j_gene: TRBJ2-5; d_gene: TRBD2; CDR3aa: CASSRGLAGETQYF; CDR3nt: TGTGCCAGCAGCCGAGGACTAGCAGGAGAGACCCAGTACTTC
abundance: many; v_gene: TRBV7-9; j_gene: TRBJ2-7; d_gene: TRBD1; CDR3aa: CASSFGPGQFYEQYF; CDR3nt: TGTGCCAGCAGTTTCGGTCCGGGACAGTTCTACGAGCAGTACTTC
abundance: .; v_gene: TRBV7-9; j_gene: TRBJ1-1; d_gene: .; CDR3aa: CASSLRGSGGTEAFF; CDR3nt: TGTGCCAGCAGCTTACGCGGCTCAGGTGGGACTGAAGCTTTCTTT
abundance: many; v_gene: TRBV4-3; j_gene: TRBJ2-3; d_gene: TRBD2; CDR3aa: CASSQELAGGSRVSTDTQYF; CDR3nt: TGCGCCAGCAGCCAAGAGTTGGCGGGAGGATCCCGAGTTAGCACAGATACGCAGTATTTT
abundance: .; v_gene: TRBV7-2; j_gene: TRBJ1-5; d_gene: .; CDR3aa: CASSGLQGNQPQHF; CDR3nt: TGTGCCAGCAGCGGCCTACAGGGAAATCAGCCCCAGCATTTT
abundance: many; v_gene: TRBV7-3; j_gene: TRBJ2-2; d_gene: TRBD1; CDR3aa: CASSSQGVPNTGELFF; CDR3nt: TGTGCCAGCAGCTCCCAGGGGGTTCCGAACACCGGGGAGCTGTTTTTT
abundance: .; v_gene: TRBV11-3; j_gene: TRBJ1-4; d_gene: .; CDR3aa: CASSFLSRNEKLFF; CDR3nt: TGTGCCAGCAGCTTTTTGTCCAGAAATGAAAAACTGTTTTTT
abundance: many; v_gene: TRBV12-3/TRBV12-4; j_gene: TRBJ2-7; d_gene: .; CDR3aa: CASSLPGRSSYEQYF; CDR3nt: TGTGCCAGCAGCCTTCCGGGACGGAGCTCCTACGAGCAGTACTTC
abundance: .; v_gene: TRBV3-1; j_gene: TRBJ1-6; d_gene: .; CDR3aa: CASSQVGVSPLHF; CDR3nt: TGTGCCAGCAGCCAAGTCGGGGTTTCACCCCTCCACTTT
abundance: .; v_gene: TRBV4-3; j_gene: TRBJ2-2; d_gene: .; CDR3aa: CASSLRPQGELFF; CDR3nt: TGCGCCAGCAGTCTTCGTCCCCAAGGGGAGCTGTTTTTT
abundance: .; v_gene: TRBV7-2; j_gene: TRBJ2-3; d_gene: .; CDR3aa: CASSFPEGGTDTQYF; CDR3nt: TGTGCCAGCAGCTTCCCTGAGGGGGGAACAGATACGCAGTATTTT
abundance: many; v_gene: TRBV7-2; j_gene: TRBJ2-3; d_gene: .; CDR3aa: CASRPTGIDTQYF; CDR3nt: TGTGCCAGCAGACCTACAGGAATCGATACGCAGTATTTT
abundance: many; v_gene: TRBV6-1; j_gene: TRBJ1-1; d_gene: .; CDR3aa: CASSPRGDTEAFF; CDR3nt: TGTGCCAGCAGCCCGCGGGGCGACACTGAAGCTTTCTTT
abundance: .; v_gene: TRBV28; j_gene: TRBJ1-6; d_gene: .; CDR3aa: CASSPPGTSKPLHF; CDR3nt: TGTGCCAGCAGTCCACCCGGGACCTCCAAGCCCCTCCACTTT
abundance: many; v_gene: TRBV28; j_gene: TRBJ2-7; d_gene: .; CDR3aa: CASSLNWQSGYEQYF; CDR3nt: TGTGCCAGCAGCCTCAACTGGCAGTCCGGGTACGAGCAGTACTTC
abundance: .; v_gene: TRBV29-1; j_gene: TRBJ1-4; d_gene: .; CDR3aa: CSAGQNFEKLFF; CDR3nt: TGCAGCGCCGGACAGAATTTTGAAAAACTGTTTTTT
abundance: many; v_gene: TRBV28; j_gene: TRBJ2-7; d_gene: .; CDR3aa: CASSLSGAGPAREQYF; CDR3nt: TGTGCCAGCAGTTTATCGGGGGCGGGCCCCGCCCGGGAGCAGTACTTC
abundance: many; v_gene: TRBV7-8; j_gene: TRBJ2-5; d_gene: TRBD1; CDR3aa: CASSQGQGARVYQETQYF; CDR3nt: TGTGCCAGCAGCCAAGGACAGGGGGCGCGGGTGTACCAAGAGACCCAGTACTTC
abundance: few; v_gene: TRBV4-3; j_gene: TRBJ1-4; d_gene: .; CDR3aa: CASSRYLGDPTNEKLFF; CDR3nt: TGCGCCAGCAGCCGGTACTTGGGGGATCCAACTAATGAAAAACTGTTTTTT
abundance: .; v_gene: TRBV12-3/TRBV12-4; j_gene: TRBJ2-7; d_gene: .; CDR3aa: CASSSARGEQYF; CDR3nt: TGTGCCAGCAGTTCGGCTAGAGGCGAGCAGTACTTC
abundance: many; v_gene: TRBV4-1; j_gene: TRBJ1-1; d_gene: TRBD1; CDR3aa: CASSGTGTGITEAFF; CDR3nt: TGCGCCAGCAGCGGAACCGGGACAGGAATTACTGAAGCTTTCTTT
abundance: .; v_gene: TRBV29-1; j_gene: TRBJ2-2; d_gene: .; CDR3aa: CSVQETGELFF; CDR3nt: TGCAGCGTTCAAGAGACCGGGGAGCTGTTTTTT
abundance: .; v_gene: TRBV28; j_gene: TRBJ1-2; d_gene: .; CDR3aa: CASSLTDYYGYTF; CDR3nt: TGTGCCAGCAGTTTGACCGACTACTATGGCTACACCTTC
abundance: many; v_gene: TRBV7-2; j_gene: TRBJ2-6; d_gene: .; CDR3aa: CASSQGGYSGANVLTF; CDR3nt: TGTGCCAGCAGCCAGGGGGGCTACTCTGGGGCCAACGTCCTGACTTTC
abundance: many; v_gene: TRBV4-3; j_gene: TRBJ1-6; d_gene: .; CDR3aa: CASSQDIGAANSPLHF; CDR3nt: TGCGCCAGCAGCCAAGATATAGGGGCCGCTAATTCACCCCTCCACTTT
abundance: many; v_gene: TRBV11-3; j_gene: TRBJ2-1; d_gene: TRBD2; CDR3aa: CASSRDSLAGVDEQFF; CDR3nt: TGTGCCAGCAGCCGAGACTCCCTAGCGGGAGTGGATGAGCAGTTCTTC
abundance: many; v_gene: TRBV12-3/TRBV12-4; j_gene: TRBJ2-7; d_gene: TRBD1; CDR3aa: CASSFDRGYYEQYF; CDR3nt: TGTGCCAGCAGTTTTGACAGGGGGTACTACGAGCAGTACTTC
abundance: few; v_gene: TRBV4-3; j_gene: TRBJ2-1; d_gene: TRBD1; CDR3aa: CASSWDRFAYEQFF; CDR3nt: TGCGCCAGCAGCTGGGACAGGTTTGCCTATGAGCAGTTCTTC
abundance: many; v_gene: TRBV6-2/TRBV6-3; j_gene: TRBJ2-7; d_gene: .; CDR3aa: CASSYGSMNEQYF; CDR3nt: TGTGCCAGCAGTTATGGCAGCATGAACGAGCAGTACTTC
abundance: many; v_gene: TRBV7-8; j_gene: TRBJ2-3; d_gene: TRBD2; CDR3aa: CASSLVASGRATQYF; CDR3nt: TGTGCCAGCAGCTTAGTGGCTAGCGGGAGGGCTACGCAGTATTTT
abundance: .; v_gene: TRBV29-1; j_gene: TRBJ2-6; d_gene: TRBD1; CDR3aa: CSAANRGTGANVLTF; CDR3nt: TGCAGCGCCGCAAACAGGGGAACCGGGGCCAACGTCCTGACTTTC
abundance: .; v_gene: TRBV29-1; j_gene: TRBJ1-1; d_gene: .; CDR3aa: CSARRGWDTEAFF; CDR3nt: TGCAGCGCAAGGCGGGGATGGGACACTGAAGCTTTCTTT
abundance: few; v_gene: TRBV3-1; j_gene: TRBJ2-1; d_gene: .; CDR3aa: CASSQDGGPYNEQFF; CDR3nt: TGTGCCAGCAGCCAAGATGGGGGGCCCTACAATGAGCAGTTCTTC
abundance: many; v_gene: TRBV24-1; j_gene: TRBJ2-5; d_gene: .; CDR3aa: CATRAGSGNQETQYF; CDR3nt: TGTGCCACCCGGGCGGGTAGCGGCAACCAAGAGACCCAGTACTTC
abundance: many; v_gene: TRBV7-2; j_gene: TRBJ2-1; d_gene: .; CDR3aa: CASSLSPTKGNEQFF; CDR3nt: TGTGCCAGCAGCTTATCCCCCACAAAGGGGAATGAGCAGTTCTTC
abundance: many; v_gene: TRBV7-9; j_gene: TRBJ1-5; d_gene: .; CDR3aa: CASSPIGEPQHF; CDR3nt: TGTGCCAGCAGCCCAATAGGGGAGCCCCAGCATTTT
abundance: .; v_gene: TRBV4-3; j_gene: TRBJ2-1; d_gene: .; CDR3aa: CASSQNPGFMDEQFF; CDR3nt: TGCGCCAGCAGCCAAAACCCGGGATTTATGGATGAGCAGTTCTTC
abundance: many; v_gene: TRBV5-6; j_gene: TRBJ2-1; d_gene: .; CDR3aa: CASSGGLNSEQFF; CDR3nt: TGTGCCAGCAGCGGGGGACTTAACAGTGAGCAGTTCTTC